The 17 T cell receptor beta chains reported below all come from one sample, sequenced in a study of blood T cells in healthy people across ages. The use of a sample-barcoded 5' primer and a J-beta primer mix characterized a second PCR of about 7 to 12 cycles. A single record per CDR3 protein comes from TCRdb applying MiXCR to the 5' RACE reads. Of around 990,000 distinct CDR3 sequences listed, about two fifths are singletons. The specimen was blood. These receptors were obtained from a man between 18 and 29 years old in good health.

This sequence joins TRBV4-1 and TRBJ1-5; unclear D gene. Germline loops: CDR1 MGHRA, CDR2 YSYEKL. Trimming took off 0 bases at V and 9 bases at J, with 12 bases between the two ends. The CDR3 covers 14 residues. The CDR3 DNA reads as TGCGCCAGCAGCCAAGATCTGGGCCCATCGCCCCAGCATTTT. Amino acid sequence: CASSQDLGPSPQHF.

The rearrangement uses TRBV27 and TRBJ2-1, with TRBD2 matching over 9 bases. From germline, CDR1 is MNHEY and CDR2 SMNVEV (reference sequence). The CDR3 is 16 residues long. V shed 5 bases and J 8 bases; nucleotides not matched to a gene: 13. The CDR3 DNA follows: TGTGCCAGCAGTACCCCTAGAGTAGCGGGGGTCGATGAGCAGTTCTTC. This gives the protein CASSTPRVAGVDEQFF.

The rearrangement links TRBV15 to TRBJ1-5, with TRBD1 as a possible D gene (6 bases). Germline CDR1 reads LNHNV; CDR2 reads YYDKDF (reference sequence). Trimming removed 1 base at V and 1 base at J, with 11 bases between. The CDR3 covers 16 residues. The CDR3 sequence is CATSRGSRGSNQPQHF. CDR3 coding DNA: TGTGCCACCAGCAGAGGGAGCAGGGGAAGCAATCAGCCCCAGCATTTT. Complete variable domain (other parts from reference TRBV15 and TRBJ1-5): DAMVIQNPRYQVTQFGKPVTLSCSQTLNHNVMYWYQQKSSQAPKLLFHYYDKDFNNEADTPDNFQSRRPNTSFCFLDIRSPGLGDTAMYLCATSRGSRGSNQPQHFGDGTRLSIL.

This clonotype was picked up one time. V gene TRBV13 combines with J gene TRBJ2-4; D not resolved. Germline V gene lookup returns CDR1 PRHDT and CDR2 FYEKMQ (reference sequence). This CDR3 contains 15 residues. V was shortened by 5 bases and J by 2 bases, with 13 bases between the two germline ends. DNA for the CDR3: TGTGCCAGCAGCATGGTCAGACCATCCAAAAACATTCAGTACTTC. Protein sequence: CASSMVRPSKNIQYF.

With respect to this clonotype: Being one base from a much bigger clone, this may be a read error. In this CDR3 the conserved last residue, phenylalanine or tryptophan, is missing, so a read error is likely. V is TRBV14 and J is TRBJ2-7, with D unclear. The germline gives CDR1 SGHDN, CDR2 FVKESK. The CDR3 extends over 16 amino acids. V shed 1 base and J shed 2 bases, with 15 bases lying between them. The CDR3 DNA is TGTGCCAGCAGCCAAGCGTCTGGGGTATGGCCCTACGAGCAGTACCTC. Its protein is CASSQASGVWPYEQYL.

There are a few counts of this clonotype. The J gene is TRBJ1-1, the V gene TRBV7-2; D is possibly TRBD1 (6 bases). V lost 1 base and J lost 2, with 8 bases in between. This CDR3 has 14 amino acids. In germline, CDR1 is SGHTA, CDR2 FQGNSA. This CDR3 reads CASSLVTGNTEAFF. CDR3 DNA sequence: TGTGCCAGCAGCTTAGTGACAGGTAACACTGAAGCTTTCTTT. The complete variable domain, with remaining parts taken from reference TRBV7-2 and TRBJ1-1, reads GAGVSQSPSNKVTEKGKDVELRCDPISGHTALYWYRQSLGQGLEFLIYFQGNSAPDKSGLPSDRFSAERTGGSVSTLTIQRTQQEDSAVYLCASSLVTGNTEAFFGQGTRLTVV.

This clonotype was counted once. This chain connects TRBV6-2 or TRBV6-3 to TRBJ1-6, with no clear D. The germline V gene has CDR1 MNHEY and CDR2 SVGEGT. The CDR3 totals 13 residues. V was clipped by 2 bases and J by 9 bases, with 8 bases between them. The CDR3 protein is CASSYTGVSPLHF. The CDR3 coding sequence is TGTGCCAGCAGTTACACTGGAGTTTCACCCCTCCACTTT.

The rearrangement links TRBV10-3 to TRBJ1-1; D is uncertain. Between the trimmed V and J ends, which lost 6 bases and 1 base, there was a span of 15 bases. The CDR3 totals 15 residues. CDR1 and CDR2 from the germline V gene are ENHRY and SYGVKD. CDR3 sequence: CAIRPSLGRNTEAFF. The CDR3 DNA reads TGTGCCATCAGACCTAGCCTCGGACGGAACACTGAAGCTTTCTTT.

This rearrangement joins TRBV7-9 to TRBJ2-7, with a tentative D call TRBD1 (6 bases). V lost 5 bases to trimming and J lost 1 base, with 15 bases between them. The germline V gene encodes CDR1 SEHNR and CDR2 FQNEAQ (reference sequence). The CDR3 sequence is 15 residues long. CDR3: CASSNQGPDSYEQYF. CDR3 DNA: TGTGCCAGCAGCAACCAGGGGCCTGATTCCTACGAGCAGTACTTC.

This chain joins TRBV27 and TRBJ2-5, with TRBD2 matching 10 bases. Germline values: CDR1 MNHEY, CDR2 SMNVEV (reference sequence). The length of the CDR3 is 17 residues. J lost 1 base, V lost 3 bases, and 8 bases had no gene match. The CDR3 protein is CASSFLAGESIQETQYF. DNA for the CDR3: TGTGCCAGCAGTTTTCTAGCGGGGGAAAGCATCCAAGAGACCCAGTACTTC.

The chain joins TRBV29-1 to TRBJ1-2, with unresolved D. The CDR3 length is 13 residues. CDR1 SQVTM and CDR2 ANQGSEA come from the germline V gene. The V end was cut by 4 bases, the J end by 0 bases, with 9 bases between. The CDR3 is CSVVGNSNYGYTF. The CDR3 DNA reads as TGCAGCGTTGTAGGCAACTCTAACTATGGCTACACCTTC.

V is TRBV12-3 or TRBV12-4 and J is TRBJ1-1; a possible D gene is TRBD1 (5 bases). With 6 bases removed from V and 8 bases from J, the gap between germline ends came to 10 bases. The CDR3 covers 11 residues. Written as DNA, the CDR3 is TGTGCCAGCAGGAAGAGGGACGAAGCTTTCTTT. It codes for CASRKRDEAFF.

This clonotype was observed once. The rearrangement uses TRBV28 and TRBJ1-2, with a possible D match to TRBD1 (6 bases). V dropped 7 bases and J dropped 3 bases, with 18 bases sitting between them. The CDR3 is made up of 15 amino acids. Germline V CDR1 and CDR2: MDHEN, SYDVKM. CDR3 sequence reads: CASTSRSGGDYGYTF. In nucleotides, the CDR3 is TGTGCCAGCACCTCCCGGTCCGGGGGCGACTATGGCTACACCTTC.

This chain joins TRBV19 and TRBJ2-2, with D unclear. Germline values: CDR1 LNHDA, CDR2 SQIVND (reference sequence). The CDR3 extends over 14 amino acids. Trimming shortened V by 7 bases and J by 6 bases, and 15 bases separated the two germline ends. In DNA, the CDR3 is TGTGCCAGTAACCCCTTCCGCACCTCCGGGGAGCTGTTTTTT. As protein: CASNPFRTSGELFF.

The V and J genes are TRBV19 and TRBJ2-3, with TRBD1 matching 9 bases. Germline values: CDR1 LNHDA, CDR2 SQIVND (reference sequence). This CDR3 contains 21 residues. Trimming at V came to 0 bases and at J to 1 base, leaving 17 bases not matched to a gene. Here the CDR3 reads CASSIDLLGTGTEVGTDTQYF. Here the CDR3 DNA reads TGTGCCAGTAGTATAGATCTTCTCGGGACAGGGACCGAAGTTGGCACAGATACGCAGTATTTT.

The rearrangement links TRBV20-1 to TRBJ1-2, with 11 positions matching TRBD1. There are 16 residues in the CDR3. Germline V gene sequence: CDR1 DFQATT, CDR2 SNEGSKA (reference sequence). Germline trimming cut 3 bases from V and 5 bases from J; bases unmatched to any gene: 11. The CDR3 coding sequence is TGCAGTGCTAGGCTAACCAGGGACAGGGGGAGGTATGGCTACACCTTC. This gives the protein CSARLTRDRGRYGYTF.

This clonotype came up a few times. This CDR3 is CASSFLQGSYNEQFF. The CDR3, as DNA: TGCGCCAGCAGCTTTCTGCAGGGCTCTTACAATGAGCAGTTCTTC. This chain links TRBV5-1 with TRBJ2-1; D might be TRBD1 (5 bases). Per the germline V gene, CDR1 is SGHRS and CDR2 is YFSETQ. The CDR3 contains 15 residues. The ends were cut back, 2 bases at V and 4 bases at J, with 13 bases in the middle.